This T cell receptor (beta chain) came from a study of CD8 T cells in ankylosing spondylitis. General study findings and limits: Disease-associated clones were reportedly significantly overrepresented in matched ankylosing spondylitis synovial fluid. Earlier work had already found some motif variants in reactive arthritis synovial fluid and blood.

The table lists this clonotype with many counts. Its antigen is not identified. A quantitative 5'-RACE method, one with molecular barcodes, was used to make TCR beta libraries. Each CDR3 protein gets one entry after TCRdb re-called the 5' RACE reads with MiXCR. The repertoire holds 150,000 to 200,000 distinct CDR3 sequences, around a sixth seen once, with approximately 4.3% in the top ten. This CDR3 has 19 amino acids. Germline lookup yields CDR1 MNHEY and CDR2 SMNVEV (reference sequence). The trim removed 3 bases at V and 1 base at J, leaving 17 bases unmatched. The TCR was taken from a male donor aged 5 to 29 with ankylosing spondylitis or in good health (not recorded which). V is TRBV27 and J is TRBJ2-7; 8 positions match TRBD2. Sequencing used blood, either unsorted or a sorted T cell fraction (not recorded which). Written as DNA, the CDR3 is TGTGCCAGCAGTTTTCGGGCAGCGGGAGATAGCAGTAGGTCCTACGAGCAGTACTTC. Its protein product is CASSFRAAGDSSRSYEQYF.